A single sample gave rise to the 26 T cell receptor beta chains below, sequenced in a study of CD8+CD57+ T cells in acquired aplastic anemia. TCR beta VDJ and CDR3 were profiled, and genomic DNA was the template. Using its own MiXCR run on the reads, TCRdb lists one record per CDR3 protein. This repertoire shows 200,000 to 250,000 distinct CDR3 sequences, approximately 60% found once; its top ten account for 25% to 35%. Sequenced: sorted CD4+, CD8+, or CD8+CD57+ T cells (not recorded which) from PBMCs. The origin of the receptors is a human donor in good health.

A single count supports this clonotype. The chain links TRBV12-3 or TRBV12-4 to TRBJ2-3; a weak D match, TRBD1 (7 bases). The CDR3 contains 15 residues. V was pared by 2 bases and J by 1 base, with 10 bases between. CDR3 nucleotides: TGTGCCAGCAGTTTACAGGGGGAGGGCACAGATACGCAGTATTTT. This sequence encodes CASSLQGEGTDTQYF.

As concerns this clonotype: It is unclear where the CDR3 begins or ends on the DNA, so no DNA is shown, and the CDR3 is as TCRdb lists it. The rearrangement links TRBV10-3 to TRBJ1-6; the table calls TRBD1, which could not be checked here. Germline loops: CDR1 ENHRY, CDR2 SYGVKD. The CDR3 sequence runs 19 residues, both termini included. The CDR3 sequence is CAIFCASSLDRTVNSPLHF.

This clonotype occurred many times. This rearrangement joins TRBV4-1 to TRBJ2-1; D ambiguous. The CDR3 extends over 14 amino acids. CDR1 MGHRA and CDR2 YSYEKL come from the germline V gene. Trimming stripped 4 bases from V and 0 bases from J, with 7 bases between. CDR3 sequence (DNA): TGCGCCAGCAGCCCCGCGAACTCCTACAATGAGCAGTTCTTC. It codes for CASSPANSYNEQFF.

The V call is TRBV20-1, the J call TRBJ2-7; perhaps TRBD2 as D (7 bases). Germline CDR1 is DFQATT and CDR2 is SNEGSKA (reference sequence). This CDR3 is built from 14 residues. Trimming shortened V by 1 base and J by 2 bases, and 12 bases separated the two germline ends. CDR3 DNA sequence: TGCAGTGCTAGAGTGGAGGGGGGGACCTACGAGCAGTACTTC. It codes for CSARVEGGTYEQYF.

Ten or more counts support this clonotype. The CDR3 bases are TGTGCCAGTAGGGGACTAGCAAAAGAGACCCAGTACTTC. Translating gives CASRGLAKETQYF. The genes are TRBV19 and TRBJ2-5, with TRBD2 matching 9 bases. Germline trimming cut 6 bases from V and 3 bases from J; bases unmatched to any gene: 2. The CDR3 has 13 residues. In germline, CDR1 is LNHDA, CDR2 SQIVND (reference sequence).

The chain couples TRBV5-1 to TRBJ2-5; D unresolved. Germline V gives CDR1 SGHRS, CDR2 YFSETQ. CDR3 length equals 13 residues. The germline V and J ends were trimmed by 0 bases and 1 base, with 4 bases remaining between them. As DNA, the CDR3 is TGCGCCAGCAGCTTGGCCAGCCAAGAGACCCAGTACTTC. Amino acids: CASSLASQETQYF.

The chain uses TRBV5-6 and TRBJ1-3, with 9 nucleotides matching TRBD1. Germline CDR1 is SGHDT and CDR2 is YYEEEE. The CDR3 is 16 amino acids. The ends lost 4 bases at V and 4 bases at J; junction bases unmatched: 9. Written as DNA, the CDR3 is TGTGCCAGCAGCAACCGGGACAGGGTAGGCGGAAACACCATATATTTT. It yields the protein CASSNRDRVGGNTIYF.

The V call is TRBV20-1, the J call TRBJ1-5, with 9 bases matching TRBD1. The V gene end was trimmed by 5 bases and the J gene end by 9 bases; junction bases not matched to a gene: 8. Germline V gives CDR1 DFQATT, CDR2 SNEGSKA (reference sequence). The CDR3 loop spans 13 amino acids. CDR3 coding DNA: TGCAGTGCTGGGACAGGGTCCACGAGGCCCCAGCATTTT. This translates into CSAGTGSTRPQHF.

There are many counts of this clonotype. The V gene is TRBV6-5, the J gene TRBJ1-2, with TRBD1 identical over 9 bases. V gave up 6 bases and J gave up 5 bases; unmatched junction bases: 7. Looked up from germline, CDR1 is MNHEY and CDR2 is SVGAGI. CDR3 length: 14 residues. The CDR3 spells CASRTGTGLYGYTF. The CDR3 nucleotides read TGTGCCAGCAGGACCGGGACAGGGTTATATGGCTACACCTTC.

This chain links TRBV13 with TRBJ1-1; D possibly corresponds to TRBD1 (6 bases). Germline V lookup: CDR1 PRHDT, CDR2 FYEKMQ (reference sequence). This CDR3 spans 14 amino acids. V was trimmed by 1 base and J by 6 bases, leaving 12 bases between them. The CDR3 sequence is CASSLVGGEAEAFF. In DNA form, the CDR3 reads TGTGCCAGCAGCTTAGTTGGGGGCGAGGCTGAAGCTTTCTTT. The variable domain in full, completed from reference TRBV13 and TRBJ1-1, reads AAGVIQSPRHLIKEKRETATLKCYPIPRHDTVYWYQQGPGQDPQFLISFYEKMQSDKGSIPDRFSAQQFSDYHSELNMSSLELGDSALYFCASSLVGGEAEAFFGQGTRLTVV.

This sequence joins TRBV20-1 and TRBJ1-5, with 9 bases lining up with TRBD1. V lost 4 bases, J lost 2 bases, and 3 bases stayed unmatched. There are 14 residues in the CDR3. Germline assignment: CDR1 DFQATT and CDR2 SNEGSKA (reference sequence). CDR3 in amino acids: CSAMGQGGNQPQHF. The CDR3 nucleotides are TGCAGTGCTATGGGACAGGGTGGCAATCAGCCCCAGCATTTT.

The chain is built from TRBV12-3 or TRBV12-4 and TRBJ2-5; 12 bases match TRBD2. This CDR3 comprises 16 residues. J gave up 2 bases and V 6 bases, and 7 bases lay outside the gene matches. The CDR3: CASSTTSGGPQETQYF. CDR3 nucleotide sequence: TGTGCCAGCAGCACGACTAGCGGGGGACCGCAAGAGACCCAGTACTTC.

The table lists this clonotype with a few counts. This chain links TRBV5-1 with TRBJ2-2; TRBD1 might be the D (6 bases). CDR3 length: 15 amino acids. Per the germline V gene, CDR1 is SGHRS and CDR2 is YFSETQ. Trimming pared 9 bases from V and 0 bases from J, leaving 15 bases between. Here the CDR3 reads CATSTGTTNTGELFF. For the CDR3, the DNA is TGCGCCACCTCAACCGGGACAACGAACACCGGGGAGCTGTTTTTT.

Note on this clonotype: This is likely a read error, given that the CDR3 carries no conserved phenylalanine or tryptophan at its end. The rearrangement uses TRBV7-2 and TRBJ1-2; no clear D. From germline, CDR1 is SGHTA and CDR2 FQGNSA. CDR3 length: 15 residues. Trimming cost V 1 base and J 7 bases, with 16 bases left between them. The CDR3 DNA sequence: TGTGCCAGCAGCTTAGTCGGCGGGCCGAGTGGTGGCTACACCTTA. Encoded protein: CASSLVGGPSGGYTL.

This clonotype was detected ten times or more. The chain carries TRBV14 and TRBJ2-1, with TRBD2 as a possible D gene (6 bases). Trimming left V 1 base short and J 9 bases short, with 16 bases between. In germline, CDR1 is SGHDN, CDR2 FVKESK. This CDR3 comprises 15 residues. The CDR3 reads CASSQVAGLLSEQFF. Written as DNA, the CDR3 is TGTGCCAGCAGCCAAGTAGCAGGACTACTGAGTGAGCAGTTCTTC.

The CDR3 region has the DNA TGTGCCAGTAGTGAGGGGGACGGTATTAATTCACCCCTCCACTTT. Translation: CASSEGDGINSPLHF. The chain couples TRBV19 to TRBJ1-6; D may be TRBD1 (6 bases). The CDR3 runs to 15 residues. The V end lost 5 bases, the J end lost 6 bases, and 14 bases lay between the germline ends. Germline CDR1 is LNHDA and CDR2 is SQIVND (reference sequence).

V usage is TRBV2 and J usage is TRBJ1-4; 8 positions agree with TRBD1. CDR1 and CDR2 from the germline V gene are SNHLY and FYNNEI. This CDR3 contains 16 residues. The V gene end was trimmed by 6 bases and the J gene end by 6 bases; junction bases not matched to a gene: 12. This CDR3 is CASRDETGVMDEKLFF. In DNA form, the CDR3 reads TGTGCCAGCAGAGACGAGACAGGGGTCATGGATGAAAAACTGTTTTTT.

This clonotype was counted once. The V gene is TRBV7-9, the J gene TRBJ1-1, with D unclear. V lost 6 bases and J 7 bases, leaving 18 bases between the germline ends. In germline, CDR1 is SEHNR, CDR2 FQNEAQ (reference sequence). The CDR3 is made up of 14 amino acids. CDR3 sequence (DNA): TGTGCCAGCAGACCGACTAGCGGATACAATGAAGCTTTCTTT. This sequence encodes CASRPTSGYNEAFF.

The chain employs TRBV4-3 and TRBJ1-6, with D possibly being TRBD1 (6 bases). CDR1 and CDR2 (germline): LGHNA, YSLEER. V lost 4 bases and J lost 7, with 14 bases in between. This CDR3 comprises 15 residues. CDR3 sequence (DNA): TGCGCCAGCAGCCCTGAAGGGGGTTCGAATTCACCCCTCCACTTT. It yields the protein CASSPEGGSNSPLHF.

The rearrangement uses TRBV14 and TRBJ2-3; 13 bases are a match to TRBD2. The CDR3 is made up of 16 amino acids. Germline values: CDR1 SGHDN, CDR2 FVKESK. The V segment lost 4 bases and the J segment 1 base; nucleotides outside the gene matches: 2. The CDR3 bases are TGTGCCAGCAGCCGACTAGCGGGGGGCCGCACAGATACGCAGTATTTT. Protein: CASSRLAGGRTDTQYF.

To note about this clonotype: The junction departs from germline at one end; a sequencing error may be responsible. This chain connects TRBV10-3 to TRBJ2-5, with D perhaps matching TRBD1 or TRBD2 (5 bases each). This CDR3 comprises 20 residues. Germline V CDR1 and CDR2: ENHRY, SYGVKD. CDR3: CASSRFRSGFGGANEETQYF. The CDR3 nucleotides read TGTGCCAGCAGTCGCTTCCGATCAGGGTTTGGGGGAGCCAATGAAGAGACCCAGTACTTC.

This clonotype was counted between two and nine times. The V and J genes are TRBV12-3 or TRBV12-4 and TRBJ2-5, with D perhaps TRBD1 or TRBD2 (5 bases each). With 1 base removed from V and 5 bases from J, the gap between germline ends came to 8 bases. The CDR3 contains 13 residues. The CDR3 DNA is TGTGCCAGCAGTTTAGGGGGACCGGAGACCCAGTACTTC. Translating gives CASSLGGPETQYF.

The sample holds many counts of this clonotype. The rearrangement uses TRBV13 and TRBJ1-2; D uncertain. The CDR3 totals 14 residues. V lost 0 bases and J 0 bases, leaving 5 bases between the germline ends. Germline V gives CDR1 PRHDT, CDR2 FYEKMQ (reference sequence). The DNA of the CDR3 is TGTGCCAGCAGCTTAGGCGGCACTAACTATGGCTACACCTTC. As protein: CASSLGGTNYGYTF. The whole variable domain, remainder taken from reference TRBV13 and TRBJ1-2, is AAGVIQSPRHLIKEKRETATLKCYPIPRHDTVYWYQQGPGQDPQFLISFYEKMQSDKGSIPDRFSAQQFSDYHSELNMSSLELGDSALYFCASSLGGTNYGYTFGSGTRLTVV.

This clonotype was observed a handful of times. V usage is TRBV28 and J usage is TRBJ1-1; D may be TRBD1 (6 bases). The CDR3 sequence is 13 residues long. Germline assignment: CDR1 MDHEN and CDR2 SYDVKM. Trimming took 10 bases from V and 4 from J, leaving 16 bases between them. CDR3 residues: CATLERGSTEAFF. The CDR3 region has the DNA TGTGCCACCTTAGAGAGGGGGTCCACTGAAGCTTTCTTT. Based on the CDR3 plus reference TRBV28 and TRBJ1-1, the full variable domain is DVKVTQSSRYLVKRTGEKVFLECVQDMDHENMFWYRQDPGLGLRLIYFSYDVKMKEKGDIPEGYSVSREKKERFSLILESASTNQTSMYLCATLERGSTEAFFGQGTRLTVV.

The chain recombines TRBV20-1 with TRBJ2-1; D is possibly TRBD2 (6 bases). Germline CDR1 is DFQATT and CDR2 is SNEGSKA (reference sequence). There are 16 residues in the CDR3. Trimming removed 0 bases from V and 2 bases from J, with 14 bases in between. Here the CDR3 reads CSARDGASDTYNEQFF. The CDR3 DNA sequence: TGCAGTGCTAGAGATGGGGCTAGCGATACCTACAATGAGCAGTTCTTC.

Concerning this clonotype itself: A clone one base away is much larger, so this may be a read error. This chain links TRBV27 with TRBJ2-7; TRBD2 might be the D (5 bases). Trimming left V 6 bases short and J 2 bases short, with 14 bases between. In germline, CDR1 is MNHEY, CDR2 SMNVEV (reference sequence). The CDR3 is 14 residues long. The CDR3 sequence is CASRIAPSPYEQYF. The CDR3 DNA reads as TGTGCCAGCAGGATAGCGCCGAGCCCCTACGAGCAGTACTTC.